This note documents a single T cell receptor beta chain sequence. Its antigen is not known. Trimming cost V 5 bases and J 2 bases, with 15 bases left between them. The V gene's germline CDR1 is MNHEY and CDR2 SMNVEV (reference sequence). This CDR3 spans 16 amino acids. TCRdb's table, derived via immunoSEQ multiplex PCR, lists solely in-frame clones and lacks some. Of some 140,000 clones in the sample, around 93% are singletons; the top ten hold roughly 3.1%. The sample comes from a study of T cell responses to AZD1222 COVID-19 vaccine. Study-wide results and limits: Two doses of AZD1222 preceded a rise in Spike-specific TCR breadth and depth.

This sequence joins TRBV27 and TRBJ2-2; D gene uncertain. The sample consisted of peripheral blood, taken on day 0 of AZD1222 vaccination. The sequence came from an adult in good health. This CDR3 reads CASSPRVILNTGELFF. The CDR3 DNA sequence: TGTGCCAGCAGTCCCCGGGTCATACTAAACACCGGGGAGCTGTTTTTT.